This TCR beta chain appears in the sequencing data of a study of a mutant IDH1 vaccine in newly diagnosed glioma. Study-wide context: Every participant had undergone radiotherapy, temozolomide, or both before, and most underwent both.

This sample's time point: week 47, end of study. Doses of 300 ug of mutant IDH1 20-mer peptide were given with topical imiquimod. As to this clone: The antigen remains unidentified.

Profiled with immunoSEQ multiplex PCR; TCRdb holds only in-frame clones, not every one. Among tens of thousands of clones listed, 83% were seen once. This receptor was taken from a woman aged 50 to 65 with glioma. Sequenced here: PBMCs, sampled from a glioma patient whose treatment included an IDH1 peptide vaccine.

The CDR3 nucleotides are TGTGCCAGCAGCGAAAGGGGGGCTAGATACACAGATACGCAGTATTTT. Its protein is CASSERGARYTDTQYF. This sequence joins TRBV6-4 and TRBJ2-3, with D perhaps being TRBD1 or TRBD2 (6 bases each). CDR3 size: 16 residues. V was cut by 6 bases and J by 2 bases, with 18 bases left in between. CDR1 is MRHNA and CDR2 is SNTAGT in the germline V gene.